The 24 T cell receptor beta chains in this list originate from one sample, sequenced in a study of OX40 agonist ivuxolimab in advanced cancers. Receptors were amplified or captured by the immunoSEQ multiplex PCR assay. TCRdb limited this immuneACCESS table to in-frame rearrangements with V and J called. A share of clones is missing; checked studies link under half to unresolved V genes, and the rest is unexplained. The table for this sample lists more than 75,000 clones; 80% to 90% of them were counted only once. The ten largest clones add up to less than 6% of the sample. The sample in question was CD4+ or CD8+ T cells sorted from blood, obtained in a trial of the OX40 agonist ivuxolimab. The receptor set was obtained from an adult with an advanced solid tumor such as melanoma, head and neck, liver or kidney cancer.

The chain recombines TRBV29-1 with TRBJ2-7, with 8 bases that match TRBD1. The CDR3 sequence is 12 residues long. The germline CDR1 and CDR2 sequences are SQVTM and ANQGSEA. V gave up 6 bases and J gave up 5 bases; unmatched junction bases: 6. CDR3 bases: TGCAGCGTCGATCCAGGGGGCGACGAGCAGTACTTC. It encodes CSVDPGGDEQYF.

This rearrangement joins TRBV2 to TRBJ1-5; TRBD1 aligns across 7 bases. The CDR3 runs 13 residues. The junction had 6 bases not matched to a gene; V was cut back by 6 bases and J by 7 bases. CDR1 is SNHLY, CDR2 FYNNEI, per germline. The CDR3 spells CASSPRGGQPQHF. The CDR3 DNA reads as TGTGCCAGCAGCCCCAGGGGGGGGCAGCCCCAGCATTTT.

The gene calls are TRBV19 and TRBJ1-2; D is possibly TRBD1 (5 bases). The V gene lost 3 bases and the J gene lost 3 bases, with 11 bases spanning the gap. The CDR3 contains 14 residues. Per the germline V gene, CDR1 is LNHDA and CDR2 is SQIVND (reference sequence). The CDR3 here is CASSIGGSDYGYTF. The CDR3 nucleotides are TGTGCCAGTAGTATCGGGGGGTCGGACTATGGCTACACCTTC.

This clone was counted once. This CDR3 reads CASSYSGDEVEKLFF. The CDR3 DNA is TGTGCCAGCAGTTACTCGGGAGACGAGGTGGAAAAACTGTTTTTT. The chain carries TRBV6-6 and TRBJ1-4; unclear D gene. The CDR3 length is 15 residues. Per germline, CDR1 MNHNY and CDR2 SVGAGI (reference sequence). The V end was cut by 0 bases, the J end by 8 bases, with 13 bases between.

This chain links TRBV5-1 with TRBJ2-7; D is perhaps TRBD1 (6 bases). V was pared by 3 bases and J by 5 bases, with 6 bases between. Germline V gives CDR1 SGHRS, CDR2 YFSETQ. The CDR3 is 11 amino acids. The CDR3 reads CASSYRDEQYF. CDR3 sequence (DNA): TGCGCCAGCAGCTACAGGGACGAGCAGTACTTC.

CDR3 sequence (DNA): TGTGCCAGCAGCGCCGACAGTTTTCTCACTGAAGCTTTCTTT. It specifies CASSADSFLTEAFF. The chain uses TRBV7-2 and TRBJ1-1, with D maybe TRBD1 (5 bases). Germline V lookup: CDR1 SGHTA, CDR2 FQGNSA. The length of the CDR3 is 14 residues. Trimming took off 5 bases at V and 4 bases at J, with 14 bases between the two ends.

This clone was detected once. The same CDR3 arises from other DNA sequences in this sample as well. This rearrangement joins TRBV5-1 to TRBJ1-5; TRBD1 agrees at 9 bases. CDR1 SGHRS and CDR2 YFSETQ come from the germline V gene. Germline trimming cut 2 bases from V and 4 bases from J; bases unmatched to any gene: 1. The CDR3 is 14 amino acids. Written as DNA, the CDR3 is TGCGCCAGCAGCTTAGGGACAGGGAATCAGCCCCAGCATTTT. It codes for CASSLGTGNQPQHF.

The V call is TRBV18, the J call TRBJ2-7; D uncertain. The CDR3 is made up of 13 amino acids. The V gene's germline CDR1 is KGHSH and CDR2 LQKENI. The V end lost 5 bases, the J end lost 3 bases, and 11 bases lay between the germline ends. The DNA of the CDR3 is TGTGCCAGCTCAAGCCCTACGAGCTACGAGCAGTACTTC. Encoded protein: CASSSPTSYEQYF.

The V gene is TRBV28, the J gene TRBJ2-3, with a possible D match to TRBD2 (5 bases). The CDR3 sequence is 15 residues long. V was shortened by 4 bases and J by 2 bases, with 13 bases between the two germline ends. CDR1 is MDHEN, CDR2 SYDVKM, per germline. The CDR3 is CASSSSGSHTDTQYF. The CDR3 DNA reads TGTGCCAGCAGTTCAAGCGGCTCCCACACAGATACGCAGTATTTT.

V gene TRBV11-3 combines with J gene TRBJ2-1; maybe TRBD2 (5 bases). This CDR3 is 14 amino acids long. From germline, CDR1 is SGHNT and CDR2 YENEEA. Trimming cost V 2 bases and J 8 bases, with 13 bases left between them. This CDR3 is CASSLRSGWDEQFF. Written as DNA, the CDR3 is TGTGCCAGCAGCTTAAGGTCGGGGTGGGATGAGCAGTTCTTC.

This clone occurred a few times. V is TRBV5-8 and J is TRBJ1-6; D unclear. From germline, CDR1 is SGHTS and CDR2 YDEGEE. The CDR3 is made up of 13 amino acids. Trimming cost V 2 bases and J 11 bases, with 11 bases left between them. Written as DNA, the CDR3 is TGTGCCAGCAGCTTTCGCGGGTTCGCACCCCTCCACTTT. It specifies CASSFRGFAPLHF.

This clone was seen a handful of times. V usage is TRBV6-5 and J usage is TRBJ1-1; D unresolved. The CDR3 length is 13 residues. Germline V gene data show CDR1 as MNHEY and CDR2 as SVGAGI. Deletions cut 2 bases from V and 4 bases from J, with 8 bases between. The CDR3 here is CASSYGVGTEAFF. For the CDR3, the DNA is TGTGCCAGCAGTTACGGGGTTGGCACTGAAGCTTTCTTT.

The chain links TRBV27 to TRBJ2-3, with TRBD2 identical over 7 bases. This CDR3 region has 12 residues. CDR1 and CDR2 from the germline V gene are MNHEY and SMNVEV (reference sequence). V was pared by 8 bases and J by 10 bases, with 9 bases of the junction left unmatched. DNA for the CDR3: TGTGCCAGCGGATCCCCCCGGGGGGCGCAGTATTTT. This translates into CASGSPRGAQYF.

CDR3 bases: TGTGCCAGCTCACCAAGTAGCGGGGGGTCCTACAATGAGCAGTTCTTC. Amino acids: CASSPSSGGSYNEQFF. The chain uses TRBV18 and TRBJ2-1; 10 nucleotides agree with TRBD2. Germline loops: CDR1 KGHSH, CDR2 LQKENI. The CDR3 is 16 amino acids. V was pared by 2 bases and J by 1 base, with 2 bases of the junction left unmatched.

The chain links TRBV5-1 to TRBJ2-7, with 10 bases matching TRBD2. The CDR3 has 15 amino acids. V lost 5 bases to trimming and J lost 2 bases; unmatched junction nucleotides: 7. The germline V gene encodes CDR1 SGHRS and CDR2 YFSETQ. Written as DNA, the CDR3 is TGCGCCAGCAGGGAGGGACTAGCGATTACCTACGAGCAGTACTTC. Translated, it gives CASREGLAITYEQYF.

This rearrangement joins TRBV7-3 to TRBJ1-1; D unresolved. The CDR3 has 14 residues. V lost 6 bases to trimming and J lost 5 bases, with 16 bases between them. Looked up from germline, CDR1 is SGHTA and CDR2 is FQGTGA. The CDR3: CASSPVPGWTEAFF. DNA for the CDR3: TGTGCCAGCAGTCCCGTCCCGGGATGGACTGAAGCTTTCTTT.

This clone has just one count. The chain has TRBV7-6 and TRBJ2-1; 7 nucleotides match TRBD1. Germline loops: CDR1 SGHVS, CDR2 FNYEAQ. The CDR3 consists of 16 residues. After removal of 5 bases from V and 2 bases from J, the junction contained 9 bases not matched to a gene. CDR3 in DNA: TGTGCCAGCAGCCCACAACAGGGGCAAGCCTACAATGAGCAGTTCTTC. Its protein is CASSPQQGQAYNEQFF.

Here the CDR3 DNA reads TGTGCCAGCTCACCAAGCGACAGCTATAATTCACCCCTCCACTTT. Its protein product is CASSPSDSYNSPLHF. This chain joins TRBV18 and TRBJ1-6; D possibly corresponds to TRBD1 (5 bases). Germline V gives CDR1 KGHSH, CDR2 LQKENI. V dropped 2 bases and J dropped 3 bases, with 8 bases sitting between them. The CDR3 extends over 15 amino acids.

The chain carries TRBV11-2 and TRBJ1-2, with TRBD1 identical over 8 bases. The CDR3 is 15 amino acids. The J segment lost 8 bases and the V segment lost 1 base, leaving 9 bases of the junction unmatched. Germline values: CDR1 SGHAT, CDR2 FQNNGV. Here the CDR3 DNA reads TGTGCCAGCAGCTTAGGCCCGACAGGGGATAGGGGCTACACCTTC. This gives the protein CASSLGPTGDRGYTF. Using reference TRBV11-2 and TRBJ1-2 for the parts outside the CDR3, the full variable domain is EAGVAQSPRYKIIEKRQSVAFWCNPISGHATLYWYQQILGQGPKLLIQFQNNGVVDDSQLPKDRFSAERLKGVDSTLKIQPAKLEDSAVYLCASSLGPTGDRGYTFGSGTRLTVV.

V gene TRBV5-5 combines with J gene TRBJ1-1; D remains ambiguous. CDR3 length: 13 amino acids. Trimming pared 4 bases from V and 1 base from J, leaving 8 bases between. Germline V lookup: CDR1 SGHKS, CDR2 YYEKEE (reference sequence). The CDR3 bases are TGTGCCAGCAGCCAGGACCCGAACACTGAAGCTTTCTTT. Protein product: CASSQDPNTEAFF. The full variable domain, completed using reference TRBV5-5 and TRBJ1-1, is DAGVTQSPTHLIKTRGQQVTLRCSPISGHKSVSWYQQVLGQGPQFIFQYYEKEERGRGNFPDRFSARQFPNYSSELNVNALLLGDSALYLCASSQDPNTEAFFGQGTRLTVV.

The V call is TRBV28, the J call TRBJ2-4; weak D call: TRBD1 (6 bases). Trimming cost V 3 bases and J 2 bases, with 29 bases left between them. The germline CDR1 and CDR2 sequences are MDHEN and SYDVKM. This CDR3 has 21 amino acids. The CDR3 coding sequence is TGTGCCAGCAGTTTTTATGGTTGGTGGGCAGGGGATCAAATAACCAAAAACATTCAGTACTTC. The encoded protein is CASSFYGWWAGDQITKNIQYF.

The V and J genes are TRBV7-8 and TRBJ2-1; 9 bases are shared with TRBD2. Germline lookup yields CDR1 SGHVS and CDR2 FQNEAQ. The length of the CDR3 is 13 residues. V lost 7 bases and J lost 6; bases outside the gene matches: 4. The CDR3 DNA reads TGTGCCAGCACCCCGACTAGCGGCAATGAGCAGTTCTTC. It codes for CASTPTSGNEQFF.

CDR3 DNA: TGCGCCAGCAGTGAGTACAGGTTGAACACTGAAGCTTTCTTT. As protein: CASSEYRLNTEAFF. The chain has TRBV10-2 and TRBJ1-1, with D possibly matching TRBD1 (5 bases). CDR1 WSHSY and CDR2 SAAADI come from the germline V gene. Trimming left V 1 base short and J 0 bases short, with 6 bases between. This CDR3 contains 14 residues.

The J gene is TRBJ1-1, the V gene TRBV7-8; maybe TRBD1 (6 bases). CDR1 and CDR2 (germline): SGHVS, FQNEAQ. This CDR3 contains 12 residues. The ends were cut back, 4 bases at V and 11 bases at J, with 14 bases in the middle. In nucleotides, the CDR3 is TGTGCCAGCAGCTCACAACAGGGTGCGGCTTTCTTT. Translating it yields CASSSQQGAAFF. The whole variable domain, filled in from reference TRBV7-8 and TRBJ1-1, reads GAGVSQSPRYKVAKRGQDVALRCDPISGHVSLFWYQQALGQGPEFLTYFQNEAQLDKSGLPSDRFFAERPEGSVSTLKIQRTQQEDSAVYLCASSSQQGAAFFGQGTRLTVV.